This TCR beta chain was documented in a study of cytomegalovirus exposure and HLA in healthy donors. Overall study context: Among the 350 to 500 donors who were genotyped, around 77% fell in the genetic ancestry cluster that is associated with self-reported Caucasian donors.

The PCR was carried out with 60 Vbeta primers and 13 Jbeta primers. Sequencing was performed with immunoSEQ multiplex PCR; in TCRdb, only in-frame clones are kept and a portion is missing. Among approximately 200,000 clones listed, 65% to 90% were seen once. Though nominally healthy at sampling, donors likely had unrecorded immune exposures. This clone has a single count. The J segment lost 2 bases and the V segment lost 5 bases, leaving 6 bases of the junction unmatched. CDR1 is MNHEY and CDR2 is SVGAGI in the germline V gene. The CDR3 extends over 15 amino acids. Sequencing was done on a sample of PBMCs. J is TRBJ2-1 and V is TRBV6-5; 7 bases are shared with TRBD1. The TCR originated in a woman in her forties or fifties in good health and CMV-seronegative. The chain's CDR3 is CASSPDRSPYNEQFF. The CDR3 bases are TGTGCCAGCAGTCCGGACAGGAGTCCCTACAATGAGCAGTTCTTC.